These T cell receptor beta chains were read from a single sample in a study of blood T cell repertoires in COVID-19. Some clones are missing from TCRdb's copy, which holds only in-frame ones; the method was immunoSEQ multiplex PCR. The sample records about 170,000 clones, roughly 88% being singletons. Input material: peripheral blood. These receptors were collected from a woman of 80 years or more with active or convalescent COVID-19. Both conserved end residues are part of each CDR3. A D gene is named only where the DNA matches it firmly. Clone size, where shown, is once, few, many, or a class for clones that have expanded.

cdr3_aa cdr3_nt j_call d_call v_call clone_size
CAISEPNPRGKGGAEAFF TGTGCCATCAGTGAGCCCAATCCCCGAGGAAAGGGAGGGGCTGAAGCTTTCTTT TRBJ1-1 - TRBV10-3 -
CASSIRASGGPNTGELFF TGTGCCAGTAGTATAAGGGCTAGCGGGGGGCCGAACACCGGGGAGCTGTTTTTT TRBJ2-2 TRBD2 TRBV19 few
CASSLQTGGGNNSPLHF TGTGCCAGCAGCTTACAAACAGGGGGCGGGAATAATTCACCCCTCCACTTT TRBJ1-6 TRBD1 TRBV5-4 once
CASSSRQGRTDTQYF TGTGCCAGCAGCTCCAGACAGGGTAGGACAGATACGCAGTATTTT TRBJ2-3 TRBD1 TRBV7-2 -
CSVVIDNSGNTIYF TGCAGCGTTGTAATAGACAACTCTGGAAACACCATATATTTT TRBJ1-3 - TRBV29-1 -
CASSLGLSTGGLYF TGTGCCAGCAGTTTAGGTTTGTCGACAGGGGGTCTGTACTTC TRBJ2-7 TRBD1 TRBV27 -
CASSSQGVETQYF TGTGCCAGTAGTTCACAGGGTGTGGAGACCCAGTACTTC TRBJ2-5 - TRBV19 many
CATSRGRDSQETQYF TGTGCCACCAGCAGAGGTCGTGACAGTCAAGAGACCCAGTACTTC TRBJ2-5 - TRBV15 -
CASSQDPPAGGLGGANVLTF TGCGCCAGCAGCCAAGATCCCCCAGCGGGGGGGCTAGGAGGGGCCAACGTCCTGACTTTC TRBJ2-6 TRBD2 TRBV4-3 few
CASSEGSGSNYGYTF TGTGCCAGCAGTGAGGGGTCGGGGAGTAACTATGGCTACACCTTC TRBJ1-2 - TRBV25-1 few
CASSPRVFYEQYF TGTGCCAGCAGCCCTCGGGTCTTCTACGAGCAGTACTTC TRBJ2-7 - TRBV7-2 -
CAWSDRDNSPLHF TGTGCCTGGAGCGACAGGGACAATTCACCCCTCCACTTT TRBJ1-6 TRBD1 TRBV30 -
CASSQNGINEKLFF TGTGCCAGCAGCCAAAACGGGATTAATGAAAAACTGTTTTTT TRBJ1-4 - TRBV2 few
CASSPGTGGPYGYTF TGTGCCAGCAGTCCGGGGACAGGCGGCCCCTATGGCTACACCTTC TRBJ1-2 TRBD1 TRBV6-5 -